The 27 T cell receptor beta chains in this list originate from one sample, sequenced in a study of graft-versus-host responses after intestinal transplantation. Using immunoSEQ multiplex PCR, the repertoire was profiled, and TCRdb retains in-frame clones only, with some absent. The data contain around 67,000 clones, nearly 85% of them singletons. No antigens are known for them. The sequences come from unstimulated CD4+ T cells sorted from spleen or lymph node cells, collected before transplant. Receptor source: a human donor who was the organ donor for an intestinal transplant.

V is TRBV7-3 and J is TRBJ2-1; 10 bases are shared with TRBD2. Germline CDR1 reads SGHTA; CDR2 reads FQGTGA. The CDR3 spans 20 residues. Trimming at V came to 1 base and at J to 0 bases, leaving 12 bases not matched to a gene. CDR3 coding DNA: TGTGCCAGCAGCTTAAGAGGGGCTAGCGGGGGCATTAGCTCCTACAATGAGCAGTTCTTC. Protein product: CASSLRGASGGISSYNEQFF.

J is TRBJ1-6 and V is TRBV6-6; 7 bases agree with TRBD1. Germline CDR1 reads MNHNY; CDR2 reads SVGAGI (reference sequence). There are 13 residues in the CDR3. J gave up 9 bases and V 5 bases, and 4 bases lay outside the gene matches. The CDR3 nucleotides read TGTGCCAGCAGTGACAGGGCGAGTTCACCCCTCCACTTT. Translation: CASSDRASSPLHF.

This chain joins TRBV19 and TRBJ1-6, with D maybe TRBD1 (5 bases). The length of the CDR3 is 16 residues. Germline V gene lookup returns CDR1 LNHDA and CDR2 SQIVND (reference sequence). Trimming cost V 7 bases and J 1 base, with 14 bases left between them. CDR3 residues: CASKPLGESYNSPLHF. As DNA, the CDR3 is TGTGCCAGTAAACCCTTAGGGGAATCCTATAATTCACCCCTCCACTTT.

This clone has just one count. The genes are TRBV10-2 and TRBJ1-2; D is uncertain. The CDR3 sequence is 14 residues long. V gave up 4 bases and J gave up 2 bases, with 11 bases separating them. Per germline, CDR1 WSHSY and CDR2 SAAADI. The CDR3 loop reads CASSAGYGNYGYTF. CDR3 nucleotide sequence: TGCGCCAGCAGTGCGGGGTATGGGAACTATGGCTACACCTTC.

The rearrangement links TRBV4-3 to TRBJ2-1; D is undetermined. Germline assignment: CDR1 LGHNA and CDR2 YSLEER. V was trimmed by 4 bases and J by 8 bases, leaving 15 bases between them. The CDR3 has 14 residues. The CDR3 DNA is TGCGCCAGCAGCCGCCACCTGAATGAGGATGAGCAGTTCTTC. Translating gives CASSRHLNEDEQFF.

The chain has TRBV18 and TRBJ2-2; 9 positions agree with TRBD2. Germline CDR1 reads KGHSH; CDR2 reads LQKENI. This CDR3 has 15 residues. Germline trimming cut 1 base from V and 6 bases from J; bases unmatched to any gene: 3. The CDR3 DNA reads TGTGCCAGCTCACCACGAGCTAGCGGGGCCGGGGAGCTGTTTTTT. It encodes CASSPRASGAGELFF.

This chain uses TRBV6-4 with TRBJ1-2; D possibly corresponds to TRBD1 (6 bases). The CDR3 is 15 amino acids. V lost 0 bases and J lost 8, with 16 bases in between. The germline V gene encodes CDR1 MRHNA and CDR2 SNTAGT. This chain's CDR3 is CASSDSTIRGSGYTF. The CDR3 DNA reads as TGTGCCAGCAGTGACTCGACCATAAGGGGGTCCGGCTACACCTTC.

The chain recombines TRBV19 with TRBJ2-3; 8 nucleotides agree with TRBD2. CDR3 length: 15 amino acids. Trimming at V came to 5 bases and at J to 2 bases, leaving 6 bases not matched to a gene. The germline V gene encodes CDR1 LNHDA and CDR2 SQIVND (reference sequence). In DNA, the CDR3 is TGTGCCAGTAGTGTAGCTAGCGGGTTCACAGATACGCAGTATTTT. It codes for CASSVASGFTDTQYF. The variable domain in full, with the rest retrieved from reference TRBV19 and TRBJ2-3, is DGGITQSPKYLFRKEGQNVTLSCEQNLNHDAMYWYRQDPGQGLRLIYYSQIVNDFQKGDIAEGYSVSREKKESFPLTVTSAQKNPTAFYLCASSVASGFTDTQYFGPGTRLTVL.

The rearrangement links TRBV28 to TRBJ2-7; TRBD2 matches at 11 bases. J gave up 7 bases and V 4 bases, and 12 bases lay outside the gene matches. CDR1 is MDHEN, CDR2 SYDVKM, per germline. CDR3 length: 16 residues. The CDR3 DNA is TGTGCCAGCAGTTCCCCCCGGGCTAGCGGGGGGAGGGAGCAGTACGTC. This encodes CASSSPRASGGREQYV.

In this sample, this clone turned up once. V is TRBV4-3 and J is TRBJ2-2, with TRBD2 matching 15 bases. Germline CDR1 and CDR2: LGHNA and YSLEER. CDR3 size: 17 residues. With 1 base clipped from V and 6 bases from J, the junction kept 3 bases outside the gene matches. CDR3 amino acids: CASSQAGTSGGSGELFF. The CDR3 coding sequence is TGCGCCAGCAGCCAAGCCGGGACTAGCGGGGGGTCCGGGGAGCTGTTTTTT.

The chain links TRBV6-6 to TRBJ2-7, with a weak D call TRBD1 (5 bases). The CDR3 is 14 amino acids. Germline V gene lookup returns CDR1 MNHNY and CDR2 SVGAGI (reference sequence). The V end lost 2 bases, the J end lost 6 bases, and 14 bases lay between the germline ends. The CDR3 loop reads CASSYVPREGEQYV. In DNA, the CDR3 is TGTGCCAGCAGTTACGTCCCCAGGGAAGGCGAGCAGTACGTC.

CDR3 sequence: CASSGAGDRTDTQYF. The CDR3 DNA reads TGCGCCAGCAGTGGGGCGGGGGACCGCACAGATACGCAGTATTTT. The genes are TRBV5-1 and TRBJ2-3; 7 bases are shared with TRBD2. From germline, CDR1 is SGHRS and CDR2 YFSETQ. The CDR3 runs 15 residues. V gave up 5 bases and J gave up 1 base; unmatched junction bases: 7.

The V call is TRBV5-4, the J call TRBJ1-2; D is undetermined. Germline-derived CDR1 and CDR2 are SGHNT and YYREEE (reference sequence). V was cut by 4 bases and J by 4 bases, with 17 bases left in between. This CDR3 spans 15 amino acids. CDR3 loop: CASSPPVSSGYGYTF. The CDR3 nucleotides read TGTGCCAGCAGCCCCCCGGTCTCGTCGGGCTATGGCTACACCTTC.

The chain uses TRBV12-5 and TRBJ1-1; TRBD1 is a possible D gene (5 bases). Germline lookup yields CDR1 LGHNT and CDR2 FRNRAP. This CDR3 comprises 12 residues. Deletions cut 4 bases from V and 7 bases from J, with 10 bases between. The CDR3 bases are TGTGCTAGTGGTTCAGGGAAAGGTGAAGCTTTCTTT. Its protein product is CASGSGKGEAFF.

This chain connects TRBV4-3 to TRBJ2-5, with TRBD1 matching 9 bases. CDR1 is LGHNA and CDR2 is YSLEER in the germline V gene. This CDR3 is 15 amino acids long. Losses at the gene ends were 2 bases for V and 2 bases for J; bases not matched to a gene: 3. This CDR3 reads CASSQTGTGQETQYF. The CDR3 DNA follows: TGCGCCAGCAGCCAAACCGGGACAGGGCAAGAGACCCAGTACTTC.

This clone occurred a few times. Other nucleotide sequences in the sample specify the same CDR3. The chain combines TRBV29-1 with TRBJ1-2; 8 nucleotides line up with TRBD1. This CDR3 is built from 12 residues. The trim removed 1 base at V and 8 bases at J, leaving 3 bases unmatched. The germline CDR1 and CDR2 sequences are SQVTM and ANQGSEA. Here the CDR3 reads CSVEGQGRGYTF. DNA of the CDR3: TGCAGCGTTGAAGGACAGGGGAGAGGCTACACCTTC.

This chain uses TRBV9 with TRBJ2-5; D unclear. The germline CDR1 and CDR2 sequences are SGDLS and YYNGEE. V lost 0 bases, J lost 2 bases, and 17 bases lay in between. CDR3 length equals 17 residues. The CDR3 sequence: CASSVGLQTTLQETQYF. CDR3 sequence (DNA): TGTGCCAGCAGCGTAGGTCTACAGACCACCTTACAAGAGACCCAGTACTTC.

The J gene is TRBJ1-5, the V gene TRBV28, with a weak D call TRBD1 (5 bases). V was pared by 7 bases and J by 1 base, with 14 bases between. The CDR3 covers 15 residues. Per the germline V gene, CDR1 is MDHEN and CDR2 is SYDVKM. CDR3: CASTPGGSSNQPQHF. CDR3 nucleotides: TGTGCCAGCACCCCCGGGGGGAGCAGCAATCAGCCCCAGCATTTT.

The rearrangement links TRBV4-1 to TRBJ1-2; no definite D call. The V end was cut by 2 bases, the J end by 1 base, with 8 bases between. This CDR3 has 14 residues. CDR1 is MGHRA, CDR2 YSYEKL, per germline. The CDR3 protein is CASSQSTGNYGYTF. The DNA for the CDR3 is TGCGCCAGCAGCCAAAGCACGGGTAACTATGGCTACACCTTC.

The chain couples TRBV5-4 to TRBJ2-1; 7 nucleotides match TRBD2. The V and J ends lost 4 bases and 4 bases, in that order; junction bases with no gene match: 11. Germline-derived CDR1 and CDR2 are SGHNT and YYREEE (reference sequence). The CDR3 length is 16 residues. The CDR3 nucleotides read TGTGCCAGCAGCCCCCCGGTGGCGGGGGATTACAATGAGCAGTTCTTC. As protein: CASSPPVAGDYNEQFF.

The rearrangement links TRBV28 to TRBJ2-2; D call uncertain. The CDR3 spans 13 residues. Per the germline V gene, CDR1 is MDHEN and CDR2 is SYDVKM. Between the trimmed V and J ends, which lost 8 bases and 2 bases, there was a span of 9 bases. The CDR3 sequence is CASPSRNTGELFF. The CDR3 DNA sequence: TGTGCCAGCCCGAGCCGCAACACCGGGGAGCTGTTTTTT.

CDR3 amino acids: CAWSVPTGFYNEQFF. DNA for the CDR3: TGTGCCTGGAGTGTACCAACGGGATTCTACAATGAGCAGTTCTTC. The chain carries TRBV30 and TRBJ2-1, with D maybe TRBD2 (5 bases). From germline, CDR1 is GTSNPN and CDR2 SVGIG (reference sequence). CDR3 length: 15 residues. The ends were cut back, 0 bases at V and 3 bases at J, with 12 bases in the middle. Looking up the rest from reference TRBV30 and TRBJ2-1 gives the full variable domain: SQTIHQWPATLVQPVGSPLSLECTVEGTSNPNLYWYRQAAGRGLQLLFYSVGIGQISSEVPQNLSASRPQDRQFILSSKKLLLSDSGFYLCAWSVPTGFYNEQFFGPGTRLTVL.

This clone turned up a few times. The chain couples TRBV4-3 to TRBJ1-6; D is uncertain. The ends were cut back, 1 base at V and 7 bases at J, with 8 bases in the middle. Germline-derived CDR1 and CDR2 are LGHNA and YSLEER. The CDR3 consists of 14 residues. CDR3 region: CASSQVAGNSPLHF. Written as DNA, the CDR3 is TGCGCCAGCAGCCAAGTAGCGGGGAATTCACCCCTCCACTTT.

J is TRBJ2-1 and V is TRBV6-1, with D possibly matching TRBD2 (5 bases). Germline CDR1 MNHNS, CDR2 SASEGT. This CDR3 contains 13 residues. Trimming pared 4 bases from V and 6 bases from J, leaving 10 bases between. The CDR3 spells CASSGTRSNEQFF. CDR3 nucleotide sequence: TGTGCCAGCAGTGGAACTAGATCCAATGAGCAGTTCTTC.

This CDR3 is CASSEGQPGQPQHF. The CDR3 DNA follows: TGCGCCAGCAGCGAGGGACAGCCCGGTCAGCCCCAGCATTTT. This rearrangement joins TRBV5-1 to TRBJ1-5; TRBD1 aligns across 7 bases. The germline V gene encodes CDR1 SGHRS and CDR2 YFSETQ. This CDR3 has 14 amino acids. The V segment lost 4 bases and the J segment 6 bases; nucleotides outside the gene matches: 7.

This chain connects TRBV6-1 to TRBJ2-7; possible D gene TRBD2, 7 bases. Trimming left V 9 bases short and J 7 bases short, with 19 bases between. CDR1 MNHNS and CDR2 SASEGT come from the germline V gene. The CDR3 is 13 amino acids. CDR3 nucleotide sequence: TGTGCCAGAGGGGGAGGGGGTTATTGGGAGCAGTACGTC. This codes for CARGGGGYWEQYV.

The CDR3 protein is CASSEGLLETQYF. DNA for the CDR3: TGTGCCAGCAGTGAAGGACTGCTAGAGACCCAGTACTTC. The V and J genes are TRBV2 and TRBJ2-5, with D hard to call. Germline CDR1 and CDR2: SNHLY and FYNNEI. The CDR3 is 13 amino acids. The germline V and J ends were trimmed by 1 base and 4 bases, with 7 bases remaining between them.